These T cell receptor beta chains were read from a single sample in a study of control samples from healthy donors and cancer patients. Libraries were prepared by immunoSEQ multiplex PCR; TCRdb keeps only in-frame clonotypes and omits some of them. The repertoire holds around 190,000 clones, with around 91% as singletons. The source material was blood. The receptors originated from a woman in her forties or fifties in good health. Both conserved end residues are part of each CDR3. Fields, in order: clone size, V gene, D gene, J gene, CDR3 protein, CDR3 DNA. D genes are given only for firm matches. Size is omitted from some rows. Given values are once, few, many or a class for expanded clones.

.,TRBV5-4,.,TRBJ2-6,CASSLSVGSGANVLTF,TGTGCCAGCAGCTTGTCGGTGGGCTCTGGGGCCAACGTCCTGACTTTC
.,TRBV5-1,TRBD1,TRBJ2-3,CASSPGQARTDTQYF,TGCGCCAGCAGCCCCGGACAGGCCCGCACAGATACGCAGTATTTT
.,TRBV27,.,TRBJ2-1,CASSFGGYNEQFF,TGTGCCAGCAGTTTCGGCGGATACAATGAGCAGTTCTTC
.,TRBV7-8,.,TRBJ2-7,CASSRWTDGSYEQYF,TGTGCCAGCAGCAGGTGGACGGACGGATCCTACGAGCAGTACTTC
.,TRBV7-2,.,TRBJ2-3,CASSLVPTDTQYF,TGTGCCAGCAGCTTAGTTCCGACAGATACGCAGTATTTT
.,TRBV27,.,TRBJ1-5,CASSPNRDQPQHF,TGTGCCAGCAGTCCCAACCGAGATCAGCCCCAGCATTTT
.,TRBV11-2,.,TRBJ2-1,CASSLGPTRAGSNEQFF,TGTGCCAGCAGCTTAGGCCCAACGCGGGCTGGGAGCAATGAGCAGTTCTTC
.,TRBV14,.,TRBJ1-4,CASSPTRSTIEKLFF,TGTGCCAGCAGCCCCACAAGATCAACCATAGAAAAACTGTTTTTT
.,TRBV30,.,TRBJ1-5,CAWSVSGGNYQPQHF,TGTGCCTGGAGTGTGAGCGGGGGGAACTATCAGCCCCAGCATTTT
.,TRBV5-4,.,TRBJ1-1,CASSGIDIAEAFF,TGTGCCAGCAGCGGAATCGACATTGCTGAAGCTTTCTTT
.,TRBV28,TRBD1,TRBJ2-5,CASSLPTGGTQETQYF,TGTGCCAGCAGTCTCCCGACAGGGGGGACCCAAGAGACCCAGTACTTC
.,TRBV27,.,TRBJ1-2,CARPGGHAGIPNYGYTF,TGTGCCCGTCCGGGAGGGCATGCGGGGATCCCTAACTATGGCTACACCTTC
.,TRBV5-1,.,TRBJ2-5,CASSLERRDQETQYF,TGCGCCAGCAGCTTGGAGCGGAGAGACCAAGAGACCCAGTACTTC
.,TRBV9,.,TRBJ2-1,CASSVTTYNEQFF,TGTGCCAGCAGCGTTACGACTTACAATGAGCAGTTCTTC
once,TRBV3-1/TRBV3-2,TRBD1,TRBJ1-2,CASSAHTGGVGYTF,TGTGCCAGCAGCGCGCACACAGGGGGGGTGGGCTACACCTTC
.,TRBV9,.,TRBJ2-4,CASSVDNLMYF,TGTGCCAGCAGCGTAGATAACCTAATGTACTTC
.,TRBV6-5,.,TRBJ1-1,CASIRGVAEAFF,TGTGCCAGCATCCGAGGAGTGGCTGAAGCTTTCTTT
.,TRBV30,.,TRBJ2-5,CASRELQETQYF,TGTGCCTCCAGGGAGCTCCAAGAGACCCAGTACTTC
.,TRBV15,TRBD1,TRBJ2-3,CATSRTTGGTDTQYF,TGTGCCACCAGCAGAACTACAGGGGGCACAGATACGCAGTATTTT
.,TRBV11-2,TRBD2,TRBJ2-1,CASNKSGTSPRKEQFF,TGTGCCAGCAACAAGTCCGGGACTAGCCCTAGGAAGGAGCAGTTCTTC
.,TRBV6-2/TRBV6-3,TRBD1,TRBJ1-4,CASSYRTQGATNEKLFF,TGTGCCAGCAGTTACCGGACCCAGGGGGCAACTAATGAAAAACTGTTTTTT
.,TRBV29-1,.,TRBJ1-1,CSVRGGRTEAFF,TGCAGCGTGAGGGGGGGGCGCACTGAAGCTTTCTTT
few,TRBV11-2,.,TRBJ2-7,CASSLDVLSYEQYF,TGTGCCAGCAGCCTAGACGTCCTCTCCTACGAGCAGTACTTC
.,TRBV27,.,TRBJ2-7,CASSLGPGYEQYF,TGTGCCAGCAGTTTAGGTCCGGGTTACGAGCAGTACTTC
.,TRBV10-3,.,TRBJ2-1,CANRGQGSDEQFF,TGTGCCAATCGGGGGCAGGGCTCGGATGAGCAGTTCTTC
.,TRBV29-1,.,TRBJ2-7,CSVSIPEGQYEQYF,TGCAGCGTTTCGATCCCGGAGGGCCAGTACGAGCAGTACTTC